The clone carrying this T cell receptor beta chain was recorded many times. Its specificity is unknown. The sample originates from a study of regulatory T cells in long-lasting Graves disease. General study results and limits: Segments TRBV28, TRBJ1-2 and TRBJ2-5 showed preferential usage in persistent disease. With under 3,500 shared public clonotypes, persistent patients exceeded new patients, who shared more than 900.

V dropped 3 bases and J dropped 7 bases, with 15 bases sitting between them. Germline CDR1 is MNHEY and CDR2 is SMNVEV (reference sequence). The CDR3 is 14 residues long. The time point here: newly diagnosed GD, antithyroid drugs for less than 3 months. RNA extracted from PBMCs served as the sequencing template. From an endocrinology department in Xi'an, China, came the patients. Construction of the TCR beta libraries employed iRepertoire HTBI primers in conjunction with Arm-PCR of CDR3 regions. One entry per CDR3 protein, called by TCRdb with MiXCR from the multiplex PCR reads. The sample carries about 540,000 distinct CDR3 sequences, 13% recorded once. The sample was also reused in another study, on T cells in Graves' hyperthyroidism and ophthalmopathy.

The rearrangement joins TRBV27 to TRBJ1-2, with D maybe TRBD1 (5 bases). The sequence derives from a man aged 25 to 45 with Graves disease. The sample here was peripheral blood mononuclear cells (PBMCs), taken at new diagnosis, from a patient treated with antithyroid drugs. The CDR3 nucleotides read TGTGCCAGCAGTTTGGGGGGGACTTTCGGTGGCTACACCTTC. It translates to CASSLGGTFGGYTF.